The TCR beta chain described here comes from a study of blood T cell repertoires in COVID-19. Turning to the study itself: Italy, Spain and the United States were the sources of the convalescent and acute COVID-19 samples. Nucleic acid was either cDNA or gDNA, and it came from T cells, B-cell-depleted T cells, or PBMCs.

Cohort placement rested on clinical history that participants reported themselves. Someone with COVID-19 had been met by exposed participants within 2 weeks before study entry. Only in-frame clones appear in the TCRdb table, and some are missing; sequencing was by immunoSEQ multiplex PCR. The table shows over 250,000 clones, with about four fifths occurring only once. The germline V gene has CDR1 SGHRS and CDR2 YFSETQ. The CDR3 runs to 11 residues. V was clipped by 6 bases and J by 6 bases, with 7 bases between them. This receptor was obtained from a man aged 40-49 years who had been exposed to COVID-19. The J gene is TRBJ2-1, the V gene TRBV5-1, with D unclear. Specimen: PBMCs or T cells enriched from blood (not recorded which). The CDR3 loop is CASTLRNEQFF. The CDR3 coding sequence is TGCGCCAGCACACTACGCAATGAGCAGTTCTTC.